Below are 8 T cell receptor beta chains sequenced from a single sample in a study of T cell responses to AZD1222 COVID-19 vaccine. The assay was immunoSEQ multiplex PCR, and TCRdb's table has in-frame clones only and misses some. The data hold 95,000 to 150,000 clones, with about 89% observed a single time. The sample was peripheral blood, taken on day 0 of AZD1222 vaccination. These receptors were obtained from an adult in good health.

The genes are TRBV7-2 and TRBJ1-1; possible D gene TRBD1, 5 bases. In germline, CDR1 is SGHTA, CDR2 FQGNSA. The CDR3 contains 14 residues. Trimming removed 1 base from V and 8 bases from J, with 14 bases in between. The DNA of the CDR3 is TGTGCCAGCAGCTTAGTTGGGGGGTGGGACGAAGCTTTCTTT. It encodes CASSLVGGWDEAFF.

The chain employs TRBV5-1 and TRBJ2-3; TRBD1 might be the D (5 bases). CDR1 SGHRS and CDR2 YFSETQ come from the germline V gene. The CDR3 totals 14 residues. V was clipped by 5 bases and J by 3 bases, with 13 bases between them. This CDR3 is CASRRAGPTDTQYF. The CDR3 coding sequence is TGCGCCAGCAGGAGAGCAGGGCCTACAGATACGCAGTATTTT.

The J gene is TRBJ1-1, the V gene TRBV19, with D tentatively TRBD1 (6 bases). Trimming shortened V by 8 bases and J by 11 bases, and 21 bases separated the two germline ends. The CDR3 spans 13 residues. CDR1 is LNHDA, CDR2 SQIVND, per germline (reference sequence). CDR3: CASLLGGAGLAFF. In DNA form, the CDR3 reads TGTGCCAGTCTCCTTGGGGGCGCCGGGCTCGCTTTCTTT.

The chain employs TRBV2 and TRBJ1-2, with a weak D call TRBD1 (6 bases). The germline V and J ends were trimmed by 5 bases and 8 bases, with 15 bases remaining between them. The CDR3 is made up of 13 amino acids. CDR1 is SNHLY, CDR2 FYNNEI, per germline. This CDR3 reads CASSTSGARGYTF. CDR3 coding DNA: TGTGCCAGCAGTACCTCGGGGGCGAGGGGCTACACCTTC.

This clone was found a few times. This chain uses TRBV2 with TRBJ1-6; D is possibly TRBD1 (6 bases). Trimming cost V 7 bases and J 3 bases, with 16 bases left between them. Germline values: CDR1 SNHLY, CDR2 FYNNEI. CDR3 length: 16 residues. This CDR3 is CASNKDLRGYNSPLHF. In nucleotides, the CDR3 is TGTGCCAGCAATAAGGACCTCAGGGGCTATAATTCACCCCTCCACTTT.

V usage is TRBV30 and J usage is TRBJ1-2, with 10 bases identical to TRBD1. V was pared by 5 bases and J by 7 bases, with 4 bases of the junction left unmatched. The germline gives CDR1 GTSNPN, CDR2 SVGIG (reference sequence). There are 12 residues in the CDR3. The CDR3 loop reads CAWGQGGGGYTF. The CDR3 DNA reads TGTGCCTGGGGACAGGGGGGCGGTGGCTACACCTTC.

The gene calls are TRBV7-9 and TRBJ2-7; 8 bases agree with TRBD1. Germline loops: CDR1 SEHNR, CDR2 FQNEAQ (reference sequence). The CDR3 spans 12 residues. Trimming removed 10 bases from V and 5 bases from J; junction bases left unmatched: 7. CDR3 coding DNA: TGTGCCACGGGGACAGGTAGCGACGAGCAGTACTTC. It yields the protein CATGTGSDEQYF.

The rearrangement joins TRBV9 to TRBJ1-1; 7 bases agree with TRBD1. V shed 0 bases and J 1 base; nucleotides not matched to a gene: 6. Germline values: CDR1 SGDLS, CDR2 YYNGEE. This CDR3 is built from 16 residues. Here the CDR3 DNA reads TGTGCCAGCAGCGTAGAGATGGGACAGCCGAACACTGAAGCTTTCTTT. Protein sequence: CASSVEMGQPNTEAFF.